This T cell receptor beta chain appears in the sequencing data of a study of OX40 agonist ivuxolimab in advanced cancers. Study context: Patients were given ivuxolimab, an antibody that agonizes OX40 (CD134). Age averaged about 66 years (range about 23 to 80), and 82.7% were male.

About this clone: Its antigen is currently unknown.

With V trimmed by 1 base and J by 6 bases, 8 bases remained unmatched. The germline V gene encodes CDR1 SGHDT and CDR2 YYEEEE. The CDR3 length is 16 residues. General observations from the study: Blood T cells, both CD4+ and CD8+, expanded clonally by week 6 at 0.1 to 3.0 mg/kg. Fewer expanded clones were found on average in CD4+ than in CD8+ T cells.

Profiled with immunoSEQ multiplex PCR; TCRdb holds only in-frame clones, not every one. The table lists 90,000 to 100,000 clones, about 85% of them singletons. The sample here was CD4+ or CD8+ T cells sorted from blood, taken in a trial of the OX40 agonist ivuxolimab. The chain combines TRBV5-6 with TRBJ2-1; 9 bases are a match to TRBD1. This TCR came from an adult with an advanced solid tumor such as melanoma, head and neck, liver or kidney cancer. The CDR3, as DNA: TGTGCCAGCAGCTTGATCGGACAGGGGAAGCTCAATGAGCAGTTCTTC. This sequence encodes CASSLIGQGKLNEQFF.